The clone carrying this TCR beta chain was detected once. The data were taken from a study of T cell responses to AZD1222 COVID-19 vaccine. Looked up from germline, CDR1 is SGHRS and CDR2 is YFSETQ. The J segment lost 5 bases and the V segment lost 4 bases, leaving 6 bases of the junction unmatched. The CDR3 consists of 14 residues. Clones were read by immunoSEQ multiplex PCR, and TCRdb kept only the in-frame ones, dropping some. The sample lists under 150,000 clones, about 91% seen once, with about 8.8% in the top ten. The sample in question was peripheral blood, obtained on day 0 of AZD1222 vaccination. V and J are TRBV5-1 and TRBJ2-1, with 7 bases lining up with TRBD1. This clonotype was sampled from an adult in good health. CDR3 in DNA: TGCGCCAGCAGCCAGGGACAGAACGACAATGAGCAGTTCTTC. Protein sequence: CASSQGQNDNEQFF.